In this sample, the clone carrying this T cell receptor (beta chain) turned up many times. Germline V gene sequence: CDR1 SGHKS, CDR2 YYEKEE (reference sequence). The germline V and J ends were trimmed by 1 base and 0 bases, with 5 bases remaining between them. CDR3 length: 13 residues. During its preparation, the TCRbeta library received unique molecular identifiers. TCRdb re-called the PCR reads with MiXCR, one entry per CDR3 protein. This table has a few hundred thousand distinct CDR3 sequences, about a tenth appearing once. The data were taken from a study of T-cell reconstitution after alpha-beta-depleted transplantation in children.

Sequencing was performed on PBMCs, taken before TCRalphabeta/CD19-depleted stem cell transplant. The rearrangement uses TRBV5-5 and TRBJ2-7; D ambiguous. This sequence was found in a boy younger than two with acute myeloid leukemia, due to receive a stem cell transplant. The CDR3 is CASSLKDSYEQYF. For the CDR3, the DNA is TGTGCCAGCAGCTTGAAGGACTCCTACGAGCAGTACTTC. The full variable domain, its missing parts supplied by reference TRBV5-5 and TRBJ2-7, is DAGVTQSPTHLIKTRGQQVTLRCSPISGHKSVSWYQQVLGQGPQFIFQYYEKEERGRGNFPDRFSARQFPNYSSELNVNALLLGDSALYLCASSLKDSYEQYFGPGTRLTVT.